This T cell receptor beta chain was sequenced in a study of T cells after yellow fever vaccination. Study as a whole: Fractions of limited cellularity were prepared by means of SMART-Seq v4 Ultra Low Input. General study findings and limits: Just a small share of clonotypes turned up in the CD4 compartment as well as the CD8 compartment.

This clonotype was seen a handful of times. Its antigen is still unknown. TCR cDNA, made by 5'RACE template switching, carried an added universal primer site and UMIs. From the 5' RACE reads, TCRdb called clonotypes with MiXCR, one entry per CDR3 protein. The profile shows about 400,000 distinct CDR3 sequences, over 5% of them singletons. Trimming took off 5 bases at V and 5 bases at J, with 15 bases between the two ends. The CDR3 totals 14 residues. Germline V gene data show CDR1 as SGHTA and CDR2 as FQGNSA. The sample here was PBMCs, taken 5 days after the yellow fever booster vaccination. The sequence came from a man aged 25 to 40 who received the YFV17D yellow fever vaccine. The rearrangement uses TRBV7-2 and TRBJ2-5, with D perhaps being TRBD1 or TRBD2 (5 bases each). The CDR3 loop reads CASSRWGWGETQYF. In nucleotides, the CDR3 is TGTGCCAGCAGCCGATGGGGCTGGGGGGAGACCCAGTACTTC. The full variable domain, in which reference TRBV7-2 and TRBJ2-5 provide the parts outside the CDR3, is GAGVSQSPSNKVTEKGKDVELRCDPISGHTALYWYRQSLGQGLEFLIYFQGNSAPDKSGLPSDRFSAERTGGSVSTLTIQRTQQEDSAVYLCASSRWGWGETQYFGPGTRLLVL.